This T cell receptor (beta chain) comes out of a study of T-cell memory formation after mild COVID-19 listed by TCRdb under 2021. Turning to the overall study: TCR sequence clusters from the two donors were largely donor specific. Longitudinal TCRalpha and TCRbeta repertoire sequencing tracked T-cell clones expanding and contracting after mild COVID-19 in a couple of donors. The cohort was made up of two young adult volunteers, one female and one male, who were previously healthy.

Study-wide findings and limitations: Contracting CD4+ clones turned up mainly in the CM and EM memory subsets, whereas EMRA was where CD8+ clones were enriched. Whether the second-wave clones peaking on day 37 were SARS-CoV-2 specific was not confirmed. Some responding clones were detected in pre-infection memory, which suggested that pre-existing cross-reactive memory T cells had joined the SARS-CoV-2 response. The study covered only two mild cases, and larger cohorts including severe cases with pre-infection samples were considered necessary. Clones that contracted from day 15 to 85 showed balanced CD4/CD8 phenotypes, whereas a second wave of clones that expanded from day 15 to 37 leaned towards CD4+.

Ficoll-Paque density gradient centrifugation was used to isolate PBMCs. This clonotype was seen a handful of times. Its antigen remains undetermined. No quality values exist for individual bases; no much larger clone is one base distant. These reads were obtained on an Illumina NovaSeq 6000. TCRalpha and TCRbeta cDNA libraries were constructed by 5'RACE with constant-segment primers, with sample barcodes and unique molecular identifiers being introduced. Trizol reagent was used to extract RNA from every sample. The libraries were amplified in two PCR steps, and the second step added a second sample barcode and Illumina TruSeq adapters. The libraries were sequenced on an Illumina NovaSeq using 2 x 150 bp paired-end reads. The published analysis was carried out like this. The reads were demultiplexed and collapsed into UMI-guided consensus sequences using migec v1.2.7. With mixcr v2.1.11, UMI consensuses were aligned to TRA and TRB V and J templates and assembled into clonotypes. Clonotypes were classified as expanded or contracted when called significant by both edgeR and NoisET, with noise models trained on biological replicates. For edgeR calls, a false discovery rate-adjusted p below 0.01 and a log2 fold-change threshold of 1 were applied. As an exploratory analysis of dynamics, PCA with hierarchical clustering was applied to max-normalized trajectories of the 1000 most abundant clonotypes. Each responding clone was given a CD4 or CD8 phenotype based on the CD4+ and CD8+ repertoires, which had been sequenced separately. TCRdb reanalyzed the raw reads on its own, using fastp at Q25 for trimming and MiXCR for clone calling, and kept in-frame beta chains. Each CDR3 protein gets just one entry, which takes the most common genes and DNA from the rows behind it. These V and J calls are TCRdb output, not the study's own analysis. This sample is represented by around 530,000 distinct CDR3 sequences; roughly 20% of them were singletons. The ten largest make up approximately 8% of the sample.

Sequenced input: PBMCs or a T cell subset sorted from them (not recorded which). This clonotype was sampled from an adult woman who had mild COVID-19 (a few samples of this study predate the infection). The sample titles of this study are shuffled in the database, so cell type and time point are left out; the donor was told from shared clones.

The CDR3 loop reads CASSPGPGQHYGYTF. DNA sequence: TGCGCCAGCAGCCCCGGCCCCGGACAGCACTATGGCTACACCTTC. The chain is assembled from TRBV5-1 and TRBJ1-2; TRBD1 could be the D gene, as 6 bases match. The germline V gene sets CDR1 to SGHRS and CDR2 to YFSETQ. V is reduced by 4 bases and J by 3 bases, leaving a spacing of 16 bases between them. The CDR3 goes from the cysteine to the phenylalanine over 15 residues. The entry retains the CDR3 DNA only, 45 bases that are in frame from base 1.